A single sample is the source of the 31 T cell receptor beta chains below, sequenced in a study of Ad26.COV2.S vaccination and SARS-CoV-2 variants (dated by TCRdb to the early 2020s). Interpreted using the paper, the treatment or condition label stands for: around 19 received Ad26.COV2.S at low or high dose, single or two shots; several received placebo; per-sample allocation not given. For vaccine and placebo recipients, repertoires were sequenced using samples collected on day 63 after the first injection. The library was prepared using the immunoSEQ multiplex PCR assay. TCRdb mirrors the immuneACCESS table, restricted to in-frame sequences. Some clones are absent from its copies; in checked studies, under half trace to an unresolved V gene, and the reason for the others is unknown. The sample includes roughly 300,000 clones, with around 89% observed a single time. Of the sample, 5% falls within the top ten clones.

The source material was peripheral blood, sampled in a trial of Ad26.COV2.S vaccine versus placebo. Receptor source: a person between 18 and 65 years old who received the Ad26.COV2.S COVID-19 vaccine or a placebo.

The V call is TRBV6-1, the J call TRBJ1-2; maybe TRBD1 (5 bases). The germline V and J ends were trimmed by 4 bases and 6 bases, with 27 bases remaining between them. In germline, CDR1 is MNHNS, CDR2 SASEGT. This CDR3 spans 18 amino acids. The CDR3 spells CASSANKGTGHRLDGYTF. The CDR3 DNA is TGTGCCAGCAGTGCCAATAAGGGTACGGGGCATAGACTGGATGGCTACACCTTC.

The chain combines TRBV10-3 with TRBJ2-1; TRBD2 agrees at 7 bases. J was trimmed by 0 bases and V by 7 bases; bases with no gene match: 6. Looked up from germline, CDR1 is ENHRY and CDR2 is SYGVKD. The CDR3 extends over 15 amino acids. As DNA, the CDR3 is TGTGCCATCAATCCAGCGGGATCCTCCTACAATGAGCAGTTCTTC. It is translated as CAINPAGSSYNEQFF.

This clone was observed a single time. This sequence joins TRBV3-1 (or the pseudogene TRBV3-2) and TRBJ2-1; 7 nucleotides line up with TRBD1. This CDR3 is built from 12 residues. CDR1 is LGHDT and CDR2 is YNNKEL in the germline V gene (reference sequence). J was trimmed by 8 bases and V by 6 bases; bases with no gene match: 4. CDR3 protein: CASSLQGYEQFF. CDR3 DNA sequence: TGTGCCAGCAGTCTACAGGGGTATGAGCAGTTCTTC.

This clone was picked up a small number of times. The genes are TRBV7-2 and TRBJ1-5; perhaps TRBD1 as D (5 bases). V shed 2 bases and J shed 7 bases, with 12 bases lying between them. The CDR3 length is 14 residues. Germline V gene lookup returns CDR1 SGHTA and CDR2 FQGNSA. The CDR3 is CASSLSQGRQPQHF. In DNA form, the CDR3 reads TGTGCCAGCAGCTTAAGCCAGGGAAGACAGCCCCAGCATTTT.

This clone has only a few counts. Other DNA sequences in this specimen translate into the identical CDR3. This CDR3 is CSVGDTGELFF. The CDR3 nucleotides are TGCAGCGTTGGGGACACCGGGGAGCTGTTTTTT. The V gene is TRBV29-1, the J gene TRBJ2-2; no definite D call. V shed 4 bases and J shed 3 bases, with 3 bases lying between them. CDR1 and CDR2 (germline): SQVTM, ANQGSEA. This CDR3 contains 11 residues.

The genes are TRBV11-3 and TRBJ2-7; possibly TRBD1 or TRBD2 for D (5 bases each). The CDR3 consists of 15 residues. V lost 2 bases, J lost 0 bases, and 11 bases lay in between. Germline CDR1 and CDR2: SGHNT and YENEEA. CDR3 DNA: TGTGCCAGCAGCTTACCCCGGGACGGCTCCTACGAGCAGTACTTC. This translates into CASSLPRDGSYEQYF.

The V and J genes are TRBV19 and TRBJ1-6; TRBD1 might be the D (5 bases). From germline, CDR1 is LNHDA and CDR2 SQIVND (reference sequence). The CDR3 consists of 14 residues. V lost 6 bases to trimming and J lost 8 bases, with 14 bases between them. Written as DNA, the CDR3 is TGTGCCAGTAGAAACCGGGTCAGGGATTCACCCCTCCACTTT. Its translation: CASRNRVRDSPLHF.

The rearrangement uses TRBV7-9 and TRBJ1-1; D is possibly TRBD1 (5 bases). The V and J ends lost 7 bases and 1 base respectively, with 16 bases between them. The CDR3 runs to 15 residues. Germline loops: CDR1 SEHNR, CDR2 FQNEAQ (reference sequence). The CDR3 protein is CASNLYDRPNTEAFF. DNA for the CDR3: TGTGCCAGCAACCTCTATGACAGACCGAACACTGAAGCTTTCTTT.

Points on this clone: One junction end disagrees with the germline gene, perhaps due to a read error. V and J are TRBV3-1 (or the pseudogene TRBV3-2) and TRBJ2-1; 10 bases fit TRBD2. This CDR3 is built from 15 residues. Germline values: CDR1 LGHDT, CDR2 YNNKEL (reference sequence). CDR3 loop: CASSQDSASGGERFF. Written as DNA, the CDR3 is TGTGCCAGCAGCCAAGATTCAGCTAGCGGGGGCGAGCGGTTCTTC.

The rearrangement joins TRBV28 to TRBJ2-2; 11 bases match TRBD1. The CDR3 sequence is 17 residues long. Germline lookup yields CDR1 MDHEN and CDR2 SYDVKM. V dropped 6 bases and J dropped 2; count of bases not matched to a gene: 8. CDR3: CASSLGGTGGNTGELFF. In DNA, the CDR3 is TGTGCCAGCAGCTTAGGTGGGACAGGGGGAAACACCGGGGAGCTGTTTTTT.

The chain employs TRBV4-3 and TRBJ2-2, with 8 bases identical to TRBD2. Germline V gene sequence: CDR1 LGHNA, CDR2 YSLEER. The CDR3 spans 17 residues. The J segment lost 3 bases and the V segment lost 0 bases, leaving 6 bases of the junction unmatched. The CDR3 bases are TGCGCCAGCAGCCAAGATCGCGGGGGGCTGTACACCGGGGAGCTGTTTTTT. Translation gives CASSQDRGGLYTGELFF.

This chain links TRBV15 with TRBJ2-5; D remains ambiguous. The CDR3 is made up of 15 amino acids. Trimming cost V 0 bases and J 3 bases, with 11 bases left between them. CDR1 is LNHNV, CDR2 YYDKDF, per germline (reference sequence). CDR3 sequence: CATSRDPRNEETQYF. For the CDR3, the DNA is TGTGCCACCAGCAGAGATCCCAGGAATGAAGAGACCCAGTACTTC.

CDR3 region: CASSSTENYGYTF. In DNA form, the CDR3 reads TGTGCCAGCAGCTCGACAGAGAACTATGGCTACACCTTC. This chain uses TRBV11-1 with TRBJ1-2, with D possibly matching TRBD1 (5 bases). CDR1 is SGHAT and CDR2 is FQDESV in the germline V gene (reference sequence). The CDR3 extends over 13 amino acids. Between the trimmed V and J ends, which lost 4 bases and 2 bases, there was a span of 8 bases.

The CDR3 is CASYGHPSTDTQYF. The CDR3 DNA reads as TGTGCCAGCTACGGACACCCGAGCACAGATACGCAGTATTTT. The genes are TRBV28 and TRBJ2-3; D is perhaps TRBD1 (5 bases). Per germline, CDR1 MDHEN and CDR2 SYDVKM. This CDR3 spans 14 amino acids. Trimming shortened V by 8 bases and J by 0 bases, and 12 bases separated the two germline ends.

This clone was detected once. The chain recombines TRBV5-4 with TRBJ2-3, with D possibly being TRBD2 (6 bases). From germline, CDR1 is SGHNT and CDR2 YYREEE (reference sequence). The CDR3 spans 15 residues. V lost 1 base to trimming and J lost 2 bases, with 11 bases between them. The CDR3 reads CASSLTAGPTDTQYF. The CDR3, as DNA: TGTGCCAGCAGCTTGACGGCGGGGCCCACAGATACGCAGTATTTT.

The chain couples TRBV5-1 to TRBJ1-6; TRBD1 matches 9 bases. Germline V gives CDR1 SGHRS, CDR2 YFSETQ. J lost 8 bases, V lost 1 base, and 1 base had no gene match. The CDR3 loop spans 14 amino acids. CDR3 DNA sequence: TGCGCCAGCAGCTTGAGGGACAGGGATTCACCCCTCCACTTT. Its translation: CASSLRDRDSPLHF.

This chain connects TRBV28 to TRBJ1-5, with D perhaps TRBD1 (6 bases). V lost 6 bases and J lost 2, with 20 bases in between. Per the germline V gene, CDR1 is MDHEN and CDR2 is SYDVKM. The CDR3 loop spans 17 amino acids. CDR3 DNA: TGTGCCAGCAGCCAAGAACAGGGTTGGATTGGCAATCAGCCCCAGCATTTT. Its translation: CASSQEQGWIGNQPQHF.

This chain links TRBV6-5 with TRBJ1-1; D is unresolved. Germline V lookup: CDR1 MNHEY, CDR2 SVGAGI. The CDR3 sequence is 14 residues long. Trimming shortened V by 4 bases and J by 2 bases, and 11 bases separated the two germline ends. CDR3 DNA: TGTGCCAGCAGTTCATCATGGGCAAACACTGAAGCTTTCTTT. This translates into CASSSSWANTEAFF.

CDR3 protein: CASSLDSEANYGYTF. The CDR3 DNA follows: TGTGCCAGCAGCTTGGACTCCGAGGCTAACTATGGCTACACCTTC. The chain links TRBV7-2 to TRBJ1-2; D is ambiguous. Trimming removed 3 bases at V and 0 bases at J, with 11 bases between. Looked up from germline, CDR1 is SGHTA and CDR2 is FQGNSA. The CDR3 runs to 15 residues.

This clone has only one observation. V is TRBV18 and J is TRBJ2-3, with 7 bases that match TRBD2. CDR3 length: 13 amino acids. J was trimmed by 6 bases and V by 3 bases; bases with no gene match: 3. The germline V gene encodes CDR1 KGHSH and CDR2 LQKENI. As DNA, the CDR3 is TGTGCCAGCTCACCGACACTAGCGGATACGCAGTATTTT. Protein sequence: CASSPTLADTQYF.

This chain joins TRBV4-2 and TRBJ2-7; 10 bases fit TRBD2. The CDR3 covers 15 residues. The V and J ends lost 0 bases and 6 bases, in that order; junction bases with no gene match: 5. Germline V gene data show CDR1 as LGHNA and CDR2 as YNFKEQ. CDR3 region: CASSQESSGRGEQYF. The CDR3 nucleotides are TGTGCCAGCAGCCAAGAATCTAGCGGGAGAGGCGAGCAGTACTTC.

About this clone itself: One end of the junction does not line up with germline, which may come from a read error. This chain joins TRBV7-2 and TRBJ2-2; no clear D. CDR1 is SGHTA and CDR2 is FQGNSA in the germline V gene. The CDR3 is 16 residues long. This CDR3 reads CASSIAGYRGTGELFF. CDR3 nucleotide sequence: TGTGCCAGCAGCATAGCCGGCTACAGAGGCACCGGGGAGCTGTTTTTT.

The rearrangement links TRBV12-3 or TRBV12-4 to TRBJ1-1, with 9 bases lining up with TRBD1. After removal of 3 bases from V and 8 bases from J, the junction contained 4 bases not matched to a gene. CDR3 size: 13 residues. CDR3 nucleotide sequence: TGTGCCAGCAGTTTTATCGGACAGGGGGAAGCTTTCTTT. Its translation is CASSFIGQGEAFF.

The chain carries TRBV4-3 and TRBJ2-5; D unresolved. Germline-derived CDR1 and CDR2 are LGHNA and YSLEER. This CDR3 region has 17 residues. V was shortened by 2 bases and J by 5 bases, with 21 bases between the two germline ends. CDR3 region: CASSQNQPGFNKETQYF. The CDR3 DNA follows: TGCGCCAGCAGCCAAAATCAGCCCGGGTTCAATAAGGAGACCCAGTACTTC.

The gene calls are TRBV3-1 (or the pseudogene TRBV3-2) and TRBJ2-5, with D maybe TRBD1 (5 bases). This CDR3 contains 20 residues. V lost 1 base and J lost 1, with 25 bases in between. Germline CDR1 and CDR2: LGHDT and YNNKEL (reference sequence). CDR3 coding DNA: TGTGCCAGCAGCCAAGGCGAGCGCGTTTGGACAAAAAAAATCCAAGAGACCCAGTACTTC. This encodes CASSQGERVWTKKIQETQYF.

This clone was seen a few times. The chain combines TRBV19 with TRBJ2-1; 10 bases align to TRBD1. Germline V gives CDR1 LNHDA, CDR2 SQIVND (reference sequence). The V segment lost 5 bases and the J segment 2 bases; nucleotides outside the gene matches: 9. There are 17 residues in the CDR3. Here the CDR3 DNA reads TGTGCCAGTAGTCCCTCGCCGACAGGGGGCCCCTACAATGAGCAGTTCTTC. Translation: CASSPSPTGGPYNEQFF.

The chain combines TRBV5-1 with TRBJ2-7; TRBD1 is a possible D gene (6 bases). The CDR3 is 15 amino acids. Germline V CDR1 and CDR2: SGHRS, YFSETQ. Trimming stripped 2 bases from V and 2 bases from J, with 14 bases between. This CDR3 reads CASSFTGSPTYEQYF. DNA for the CDR3: TGCGCCAGCAGCTTTACAGGGAGCCCTACCTACGAGCAGTACTTC. Drawing the rest from reference TRBV5-1 and TRBJ2-7, the complete variable domain is KAGVTQTPRYLIKTRGQQVTLSCSPISGHRSVSWYQQTPGQGLQFLFEYFSETQRNKGNFPGRFSGRQFSNSRSEMNVSTLELGDSALYLCASSFTGSPTYEQYFGPGTRLTVT.

V usage is TRBV4-1 and J usage is TRBJ2-7, with a possible D match to TRBD1 (5 bases). This CDR3 has 15 amino acids. Trimming removed 1 base from V and 2 bases from J, with 12 bases in between. CDR1 and CDR2 (germline): MGHRA, YSYEKL. CDR3 protein: CASSQVEGQPYEQYF. In DNA form, the CDR3 reads TGCGCCAGCAGCCAAGTGGAAGGACAACCCTACGAGCAGTACTTC.

This rearrangement joins TRBV9 to TRBJ2-5, with TRBD1 identical over 7 bases. Trimming took 4 bases from V and 5 from J; bases not matched to a gene: 11. Germline V gene data show CDR1 as SGDLS and CDR2 as YYNGEE. This CDR3 has 15 amino acids. CDR3 amino acids: CASSFQTGREETQYF. CDR3 coding DNA: TGTGCCAGCAGCTTTCAGACAGGGCGTGAGGAGACCCAGTACTTC.

The genes are TRBV19 and TRBJ1-1, with a tentative D call TRBD1 (5 bases). The germline V and J ends were trimmed by 1 base and 8 bases, with 11 bases remaining between them. The germline V gene has CDR1 LNHDA and CDR2 SQIVND (reference sequence). This CDR3 has 13 residues. The chain's CDR3 is CASSIAGGEEAFF. The CDR3 nucleotides are TGTGCCAGTAGTATAGCTGGGGGGGAGGAAGCTTTCTTT.

The V call is TRBV24-1, the J call TRBJ2-3; no clear D gene. This CDR3 region has 12 residues. The germline V and J ends were trimmed by 2 bases and 6 bases, with 5 bases remaining between them. The germline gives CDR1 KGHDR, CDR2 SFDVKD. The DNA for the CDR3 is TGTGCCACCAGTGATTCCGGGGATACGCAGTATTTT. The encoded protein is CATSDSGDTQYF.